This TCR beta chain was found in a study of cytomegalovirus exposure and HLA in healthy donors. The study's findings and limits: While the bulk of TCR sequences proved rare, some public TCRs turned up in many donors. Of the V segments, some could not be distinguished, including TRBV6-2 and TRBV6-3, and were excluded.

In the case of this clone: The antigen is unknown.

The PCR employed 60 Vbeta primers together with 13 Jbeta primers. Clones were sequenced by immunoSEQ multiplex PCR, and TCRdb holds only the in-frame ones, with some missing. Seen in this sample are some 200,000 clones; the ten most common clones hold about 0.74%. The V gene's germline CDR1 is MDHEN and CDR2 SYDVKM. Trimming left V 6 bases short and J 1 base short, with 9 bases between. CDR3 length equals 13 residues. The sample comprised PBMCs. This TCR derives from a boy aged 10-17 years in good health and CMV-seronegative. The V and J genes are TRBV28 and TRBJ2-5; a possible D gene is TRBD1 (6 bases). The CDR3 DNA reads TGTGCCAGCAGAAGGACAGTCCAAGAGACCCAGTACTTC. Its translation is CASRRTVQETQYF.